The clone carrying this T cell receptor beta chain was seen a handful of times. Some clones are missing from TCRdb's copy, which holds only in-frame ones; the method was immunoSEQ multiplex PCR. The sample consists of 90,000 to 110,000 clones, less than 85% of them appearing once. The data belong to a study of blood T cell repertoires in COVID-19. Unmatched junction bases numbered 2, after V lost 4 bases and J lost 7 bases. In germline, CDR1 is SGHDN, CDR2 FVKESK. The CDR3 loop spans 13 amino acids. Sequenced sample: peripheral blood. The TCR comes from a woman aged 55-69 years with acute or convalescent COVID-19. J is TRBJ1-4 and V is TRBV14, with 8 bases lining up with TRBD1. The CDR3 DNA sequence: TGTGCCAGCAGCCCGGACAGGGCTGAAAAACTGTTTTTT. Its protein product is CASSPDRAEKLFF.